This T cell receptor beta chain was recovered during a study of cytomegalovirus exposure and HLA in healthy donors. Study-level results: Rare TCR sequences predominated, though certain public TCRs were found in many donors. One variant, a missense change in DCLRE1C, was linked in a later analysis to TCR beta V- and J-gene trimming. As was reported, the classifier diagnosed cytomegalovirus status with high specificity and sensitivity.

Amplification used 60 Vbeta primers and 13 Jbeta primers. The repertoire was sequenced with immunoSEQ multiplex PCR; TCRdb's copy has only in-frame clones and lacks some. This sample has 150,000 to 200,000 clones, with about 90% found just once. Of note for this clone: Antigen specificity is unknown.

The CDR3 is 15 amino acids. Germline V CDR1 and CDR2: LGHNA, YNFKEQ. V trimming: 0 bases; J trimming: 6 bases; junction bases outside the gene matches: 2. The sequencing input was PBMCs. The chain combines TRBV4-2 with TRBJ2-1, with 10 bases that match TRBD2. The receptor comes from a girl less than two years old in good health and CMV-seronegative. CDR3 region: CASSQDRTSGNEQFF. The CDR3, as DNA: TGTGCCAGCAGCCAAGATCGGACTAGCGGCAATGAGCAGTTCTTC.